The T cell receptor beta chain described here comes from a study of CD8+ T cells in alopecia areata. The germline V and J ends were trimmed by 4 bases and 6 bases, with 15 bases remaining between them. CDR1 is MNHEY and CDR2 is SMNVEV in the germline V gene (reference sequence). This CDR3 has 14 residues. It was cDNA, reverse transcribed from extracted RNA, that served as the sequencing template. Here immunoSEQ multiplex PCR was the method, and the copy in TCRdb shows in-frame clones only, minus some. The sample includes around 99,000 clones, 84% of them seen just once. Treatment: oral pan-JAK inhibitor, 5-10 mg twice daily.

Sequenced material: CD8+ T cells sorted from blood, taken at week 24, from a patient treated with tofacitinib. This sequence joins TRBV27 and TRBJ1-2; unclear D gene. The origin of this receptor is a human donor with alopecia areata. The CDR3 region has the DNA TGTGCCAGCAGTTCGCAGGAGCGAAGGGATGGCTACACCTTC. Amino acids: CASSSQERRDGYTF.